This passage covers 19 T cell receptor beta chains from one sample sequenced in a study of blood T cell repertoires in COVID-19. Profiled with immunoSEQ multiplex PCR; TCRdb holds only in-frame clones, not every one. The profile shows just over 300,000 clones, nearly 90% of them singletons. The source material was PBMCs or T cells enriched from blood (not recorded which). These receptors all come from a woman in her late teens or twenties with acute COVID-19.

V and J are TRBV5-6 and TRBJ1-1, with 9 nucleotides matching TRBD1. The trim removed 3 bases at V and 5 bases at J, leaving 8 bases unmatched. The CDR3 has 15 amino acids. CDR1 is SGHDT, CDR2 YYEEEE, per germline. CDR3 DNA: TGTGCCAGCAGCTGGGGGACAGGGAAAGGGACTGAAGCTTTCTTT. This translates into CASSWGTGKGTEAFF.

The chain uses TRBV19 and TRBJ2-7; TRBD2 matches at 8 bases. Germline V gene data show CDR1 as LNHDA and CDR2 as SQIVND (reference sequence). This CDR3 has 14 amino acids. With 6 bases clipped from V and 3 bases from J, the junction kept 7 bases outside the gene matches. The CDR3 protein is CASSGGGDIYEQYF. CDR3 DNA: TGTGCCAGTAGCGGGGGGGGTGATATCTACGAGCAGTACTTC.

The gene calls are TRBV2 and TRBJ2-6; no firm D call. This CDR3 has 16 amino acids. Germline values: CDR1 SNHLY, CDR2 FYNNEI. V was cut by 2 bases and J by 0 bases, with 8 bases left in between. CDR3 sequence: CASSETSSSGANVLTF. The CDR3 nucleotides are TGTGCCAGCAGTGAAACCTCCAGCTCTGGGGCCAACGTCCTGACTTTC. The whole variable domain, remainder taken from reference TRBV2 and TRBJ2-6, is EPEVTQTPSHQVTQMGQEVILRCVPISNHLYFYWYRQILGQKVEFLVSFYNNEISEKSEIFDDQFSVERPDGSNFTLKIRSTKLEDSAMYFCASSETSSSGANVLTFGAGSRLTVL.

The chain joins TRBV28 to TRBJ2-1, with 7 bases identical to TRBD2. Germline values: CDR1 MDHEN, CDR2 SYDVKM. The CDR3 has 14 residues. The junction had 7 bases not matched to a gene; V was cut back by 3 bases and J by 8 bases. Here the CDR3 DNA reads TGTGCCAGCAGTTTCTTGCGGGAGTTCGATGAGCAGTTCTTC. Encoded protein: CASSFLREFDEQFF.

The chain recombines TRBV9 with TRBJ2-2, with 9 nucleotides matching TRBD2. Unmatched junction bases numbered 8, after V lost 0 bases and J lost 5 bases. The CDR3 has 17 residues. Looked up from germline, CDR1 is SGDLS and CDR2 is YYNGEE. Here the CDR3 reads CASSVALAGRATGELFF. CDR3 sequence (DNA): TGTGCCAGCAGCGTAGCTCTAGCGGGGCGTGCTACCGGGGAGCTGTTTTTT.

The chain is built from TRBV5-1 and TRBJ2-1; 8 nucleotides align to TRBD1. Losses at the gene ends were 4 bases for V and 0 bases for J; bases not matched to a gene: 9. The germline V gene encodes CDR1 SGHRS and CDR2 YFSETQ. The CDR3 spans 17 residues. The CDR3 nucleotides are TGCGCCAGCAGCGGGGCCACAGGGGGGCACTCCTACAATGAGCAGTTCTTC. Translated: CASSGATGGHSYNEQFF. The full variable domain, rest sourced from reference TRBV5-1 and TRBJ2-1, is KAGVTQTPRYLIKTRGQQVTLSCSPISGHRSVSWYQQTPGQGLQFLFEYFSETQRNKGNFPGRFSGRQFSNSRSEMNVSTLELGDSALYLCASSGATGGHSYNEQFFGPGTRLTVL.

The V call is TRBV28, the J call TRBJ2-7; 7 bases line up with TRBD1. V lost 5 bases to trimming and J lost 3 bases; unmatched junction nucleotides: 10. The CDR3 is 15 amino acids. Germline V lookup: CDR1 MDHEN, CDR2 SYDVKM. Here the CDR3 DNA reads TGTGCCAGCAGTCCCCCGACAGGGAAAGGCTACGAGCAGTACTTC. It encodes CASSPPTGKGYEQYF.

The V call is TRBV5-1, the J call TRBJ2-1; 7 nucleotides match TRBD2. Looked up from germline, CDR1 is SGHRS and CDR2 is YFSETQ. The ends lost 4 bases at V and 8 bases at J; junction bases unmatched: 3. The CDR3 totals 12 residues. The CDR3 DNA is TGCGCCAGCAGCCGACTAGCCTATGAGCAGTTCTTC. Its protein product is CASSRLAYEQFF. Drawing the rest from reference TRBV5-1 and TRBJ2-1, the complete variable domain is KAGVTQTPRYLIKTRGQQVTLSCSPISGHRSVSWYQQTPGQGLQFLFEYFSETQRNKGNFPGRFSGRQFSNSRSEMNVSTLELGDSALYLCASSRLAYEQFFGPGTRLTVL.

Comment on this clone: The same CDR3 also results from other DNA sequences found in this sample. The chain combines TRBV28 with TRBJ1-2; TRBD1 is a possible D gene (6 bases). This CDR3 region has 12 residues. With 3 bases removed from V and 5 bases from J, the gap between germline ends came to 7 bases. The V gene's germline CDR1 is MDHEN and CDR2 SYDVKM. The DNA of the CDR3 is TGTGCCAGCAGTTTTCAGGGGTATGGCTACACCTTC. This gives the protein CASSFQGYGYTF.

This clone was counted only a few times. The chain employs TRBV19 and TRBJ2-3; 11 nucleotides line up with TRBD2. The CDR3 is 15 residues long. CDR1 is LNHDA, CDR2 SQIVND, per germline (reference sequence). V was clipped by 3 bases and J by 5 bases; unmatched bases: 4. This CDR3 reads CASSIVTSGRDTQYF. In DNA, the CDR3 is TGTGCCAGTAGTATTGTCACTAGCGGGAGAGATACGCAGTATTTT.

The chain carries TRBV2 and TRBJ1-2, with D hard to call. V gave up 10 bases and J gave up 8 bases, with 5 bases separating them. The CDR3 is made up of 8 amino acids. Germline V gene sequence: CDR1 SNHLY, CDR2 FYNNEI. The CDR3 nucleotides read TGTGCCAAAGAGGGCTACACCTTC. It codes for CAKEGYTF.

The chain uses TRBV2 and TRBJ2-7; 8 bases are a match to TRBD2. The CDR3 runs 14 residues. From germline, CDR1 is SNHLY and CDR2 FYNNEI. With 5 bases clipped from V and 3 bases from J, the junction kept 6 bases outside the gene matches. The CDR3 DNA reads as TGTGCCAGCAGTTCCGAGCGGGAGAGCTACGAGCAGTACTTC. Translating gives CASSSERESYEQYF.

This sequence joins TRBV2 and TRBJ1-2; D might be TRBD1 (5 bases). From germline, CDR1 is SNHLY and CDR2 FYNNEI. The V gene lost 1 base and the J gene lost 12 bases, with 15 bases spanning the gap. The CDR3 runs 13 residues. The CDR3 protein is CASSEEGLRGDTF. For the CDR3, the DNA is TGTGCCAGCAGTGAAGAGGGTCTCCGGGGGGACACCTTC.

The chain is built from TRBV12-3 or TRBV12-4 and TRBJ2-5; D is uncertain. Trimming stripped 0 bases from V and 3 bases from J, with 5 bases between. This CDR3 is built from 13 residues. The CDR3 coding sequence is TGTGCCAGCAGTTTAGCATTAGAAGAGACCCAGTACTTC. This sequence encodes CASSLALEETQYF.

The rearrangement joins TRBV28 to TRBJ2-3; D is unclear. This CDR3 has 17 residues. V lost 5 bases and J 5 bases, leaving 23 bases between the germline ends. Looked up from germline, CDR1 is MDHEN and CDR2 is SYDVKM. The CDR3 sequence is CASSPPPPRQYRDTQYF. The DNA of the CDR3 is TGTGCCAGCAGTCCGCCTCCCCCACGTCAGTACCGAGATACGCAGTATTTT.

This clone was counted a few times. The chain carries TRBV21-1 and TRBJ1-4; TRBD1 reflects the table's D call only, with no check against the DNA. TRBV21-1 is given as a pseudogene. This CDR3 has 20 residues. For the CDR3, the DNA is TGTGCCAGCAGCAAAGTCCGGCATGGCAGGCCCAGATCAACTAATGAAAAACTGTTTTTT. Translated, it gives CASSKVRHGRPRSTNEKLFF.

The chain has TRBV5-1 and TRBJ1-1; TRBD1 is a possible D gene (5 bases). The CDR3 sequence is 14 residues long. Germline V gives CDR1 SGHRS, CDR2 YFSETQ. V lost 7 bases and J 4 bases, leaving 17 bases between the germline ends. CDR3 bases: TGCGCCAGCGCTCCCCAAGGGGAGGCCACTGAAGCTTTCTTT. Protein sequence: CASAPQGEATEAFF.

The chain combines TRBV7-3 with TRBJ1-3; TRBD1 might be the D (6 bases). Trimming took off 2 bases at V and 4 bases at J, with 9 bases between the two ends. This CDR3 contains 14 residues. Germline V gene sequence: CDR1 SGHTA, CDR2 FQGTGA. Here the CDR3 DNA reads TGTGCCAGCAGCTTACAGGGGAAAGGAAACACCATATATTTT. It specifies CASSLQGKGNTIYF.

The rearrangement uses TRBV10-3 and TRBJ1-1, with 7 bases aligning to TRBD1. The length of the CDR3 is 14 residues. V lost 7 bases and J lost 0; bases outside the gene matches: 5. The germline V gene encodes CDR1 ENHRY and CDR2 SYGVKD. CDR3 sequence (DNA): TGTGCCATCAATACAGGGGTCATGAACACTGAAGCTTTCTTT. Translation gives CAINTGVMNTEAFF.